This T cell receptor beta chain is from a study of blood T cell repertoires in COVID-19. Study overall: The United States, Italy and Spain provided the acute and convalescent COVID-19 samples. Sources were T cells, B-cell-depleted T cells, or PBMCs; the material itself was cDNA or gDNA.

Patients from Seattle were sampled longitudinally, starting during active infection. Authors' methods: Amplification of reference gene primers was used by the study to estimate nucleated cell counts. Repertoires were generated with immunoSEQ multiplex PCR, while TCRdb's copy carries only in-frame clones and drops some. V and J calls and clone size are those listed in that table; D and trimming were worked out from the DNA. This table has roughly 290,000 clones, around 90% appearing once. Comments on this clone: Relative to the germline gene, one junction end is altered; a read error may explain this.

The CDR3 spans 13 residues. Per the germline V gene, CDR1 is LGHDT and CDR2 is YNNKEL (reference sequence). The source is a woman in her twenties or thirties with COVID-19, enrolled during active disease. The V and J genes are TRBV3-1 (or the pseudogene TRBV3-2) and TRBJ2-1; D remains unclear. The sequencing input was peripheral blood. CDR3 nucleotides: TGTGCCAGCAGCCAAGAGGTCCGCGGTGAGGAGTTCTTC. This codes for CASSQEVRGEEFF.